This T cell receptor (beta chain) was obtained from a study of T cell changes during pregnancy in multiple sclerosis (dated by TCRdb to the late 2010s). Notes on the research overall: Changes in the T cell repertoire over the course of pregnancy were examined in this study in women with multiple sclerosis.

Comment on this clone: Its antigen specificity is not known. Base quality data are lacking; no much larger clone is found one base away.

The protocol used for the library was the immunoSEQ multiplex PCR assay. The table was pulled from immuneACCESS by TCRdb, which kept in-frame rearrangements only. Such tables lose some clones; where checked, under half of the loss comes from unresolved V genes, and the rest has no known cause. This sample is represented by under 110,000 clones; around 90% of them were singletons. The top ten constitute around 3.2% of the sample. In the germline V gene (reference sequence), CDR1 corresponds to LNHDA and CDR2 to SQIVND. Including the terminal cysteine and phenylalanine, the CDR3 comprises 15 residues. Only the CDR3 region is kept as DNA, spanning 45 bases read in frame from base 1. The germline V end is reduced by 0 bases and the J end by 13 bases; junction bases left unmatched: 8.

The clonotype was recovered from a female donor with multiple sclerosis, enrolled in a pregnancy study. Specimen: peripheral blood, collected in the second trimester of pregnancy. The chain uses TRBV19 and TRBJ2-1, with 11 central nucleotides matching TRBD2. The DNA sequence is TGTGCCAGTAGTATAGATGCTAGCGGGAGGAAAGTCCAGTTCTTC. This sequence encodes CASSIDASGRKVQFF.